This T cell receptor (beta chain) was captured by sequencing in a study of memory CD4+ T cells and cytomegalovirus serostatus. This clone has a handful of counts. Libraries were prepared by immunoSEQ multiplex PCR; TCRdb keeps only in-frame clonotypes and omits some of them. The data show about 53,000 clones, around 82% seen once. Germline V gives CDR1 SGHTS, CDR2 YDEGEE. V was clipped by 2 bases and J by 3 bases; unmatched bases: 10. The CDR3 is 16 amino acids. The sort gate was single viable CD3+CD4+CD8-CD45RO+ cells for memory CD4+ T cells. This sequence was found in an adult in good health and CMV-seronegative. Material: memory CD4+ T cells from blood. The chain recombines TRBV5-8 with TRBJ2-7; TRBD1 agrees at 8 bases. The CDR3 loop is CASSLGSSTGDYEQYF. CDR3 sequence (DNA): TGTGCCAGCAGCTTAGGCTCCTCGACAGGGGACTACGAGCAGTACTTC.